The 28 T cell receptor beta chains below all came from one sample that was sequenced in a study of monozygotic twins with inflammatory bowel disease. Using the 5' RACE reads, TCRdb records one entry per CDR3 protein without DNA. The sample totals about 210,000 distinct CDR3 sequences. The specimen sequenced was blood. All receptors come from a human donor with ulcerative colitis or Crohn's disease, or a healthy co-twin of an affected twin (not recorded which).

The chain has TRBV5-1 and TRBJ2-1; no DNA is available, so the TRBD2 call from TCRdb remains unchecked. There are 14 residues in the CDR3. Per germline, CDR1 SGHRS and CDR2 YFSETQ. The CDR3 sequence: CASSLLAGNFEQFF. The full variable domain, in which reference TRBV5-1 and TRBJ2-1 provide the parts outside the CDR3, is KAGVTQTPRYLIKTRGQQVTLSCSPISGHRSVSWYQQTPGQGLQFLFEYFSETQRNKGNFPGRFSGRQFSNSRSEMNVSTLELGDSALYLCASSLLAGNFEQFFGPGTRLTVL.

The chain uses TRBV20-1 and TRBJ1-1. CDR1 and CDR2 (germline): DFQATT, SNEGSKA (reference sequence). This CDR3 is built from 14 residues. CDR3 sequence: CSASAFVSSTEAFF.

This rearrangement joins TRBV7-9 to TRBJ2-7; with no DNA, the TCRdb D assignment of TRBD2 cannot be verified. Germline V gene lookup returns CDR1 SEHNR and CDR2 FQNEAQ (reference sequence). The CDR3 extends over 16 amino acids. The CDR3 spells CASSLPEGSPTYEQYF.

This chain links TRBV20-1 with TRBJ1-5. The CDR3 has 13 residues. Germline V gives CDR1 DFQATT, CDR2 SNEGSKA (reference sequence). This CDR3 reads CSASPTRNQPQHF.

This rearrangement joins TRBV12-3 or TRBV12-4 to TRBJ2-2; the D gene TCRdb calls, TRBD2, cannot be checked with no DNA. The CDR3 runs 16 residues. The CDR3 loop is CASSSVAGGPTGELFF.

The chain uses TRBV3-1 and TRBJ2-2. This CDR3 has 12 amino acids. Germline V gene sequence: CDR1 LGHDT, CDR2 YNNKEL (reference sequence). CDR3: CASARNTGELFF.

The chain uses TRBV20-1 and TRBJ1-2; TCRdb's D gene call, TRBD1, goes unchecked for lack of DNA. Germline loops: CDR1 DFQATT, CDR2 SNEGSKA (reference sequence). This CDR3 is 16 amino acids long. The CDR3: CSARDPGTSKSYGYTF.

CDR3 amino acids: CASSRQGVDYEQYF. This chain uses TRBV12-3 or TRBV12-4 with TRBJ2-7; no DNA is available, so the TRBD1 call from TCRdb remains unchecked. The CDR3 has 14 amino acids.

V usage is TRBV9 and J usage is TRBJ2-3; TCRdb names TRBD2, which stays unverified in the absence of DNA. CDR1 SGDLS and CDR2 YYNGEE come from the germline V gene. This CDR3 spans 16 amino acids. CDR3 region: CASSVTSGGDTDTQYF.

The chain carries TRBV7-7 and TRBJ2-1; TCRdb returns TRBD1, unconfirmable since there is no DNA. In germline, CDR1 is SSHAT, CDR2 FNYEAQ (reference sequence). There are 14 residues in the CDR3. CDR3 amino acids: CASSSDRGAGEQFF.

The chain recombines TRBV6-6 with TRBJ2-1; TCRdb's D gene call, TRBD1, goes unchecked for lack of DNA. The CDR3 covers 14 residues. The germline gives CDR1 MNHNY, CDR2 SVGAGI (reference sequence). The CDR3 sequence: CAIRQENSYNEQFF.

The chain employs TRBV4-2 and TRBJ1-3; TCRdb gives TRBD1 as the D gene, but with no DNA this cannot be confirmed. Germline V gene data show CDR1 as LGHNA and CDR2 as YNFKEQ. The CDR3 covers 19 residues. CDR3 amino acids: CASSQEGTGGRVTGNTIYF.

The chain has TRBV5-6 and TRBJ2-7; the D call from TCRdb, TRBD1, cannot be confirmed without DNA. CDR1 is SGHDT and CDR2 is YYEEEE in the germline V gene. The CDR3 is made up of 14 amino acids. This chain's CDR3 is CASSLGTGRYDQYF.

The chain has TRBV2 and TRBJ2-1; TCRdb designates TRBD1, a call that cannot be tested without DNA. The germline V gene has CDR1 SNHLY and CDR2 FYNNEI. This CDR3 is 11 amino acids long. The CDR3 sequence: CASSVGTGEFF.

The rearrangement joins TRBV5-1 to TRBJ1-1; the TCRdb D gene call, TRBD1, has no DNA to confirm it. CDR1 is SGHRS and CDR2 is YFSETQ in the germline V gene. CDR3 length: 16 amino acids. The CDR3 here is CASSLASGQTNTEAFF.

The chain employs TRBV18 and TRBJ2-3; TCRdb indicates TRBD1, and absent DNA this call remains unverified. The CDR3 extends over 14 amino acids. Germline V lookup: CDR1 KGHSH, CDR2 LQKENI. The CDR3 reads CASSPVQGTDTQYF.

The rearrangement joins TRBV7-9 to TRBJ1-3; TCRdb picks TRBD1, but there is no DNA to check that call. The CDR3 extends over 14 amino acids. Germline-derived CDR1 and CDR2 are SEHNR and FQNEAQ (reference sequence). The chain's CDR3 is CASSLDRQGDTIYF.

V gene TRBV5-6 combines with J gene TRBJ2-7; TCRdb selects TRBD1, and the lack of DNA leaves this call unchecked. The germline V gene encodes CDR1 SGHDT and CDR2 YYEEEE. This CDR3 contains 14 residues. CDR3 in amino acids: CASSSLNRGDEQYF.

The chain carries TRBV6-2 or TRBV6-3 and TRBJ1-1; no DNA is available, so the TRBD1 call from TCRdb remains unchecked. The CDR3 runs 13 residues. Germline CDR1 is MNHEY and CDR2 is SVGEGT. CDR3 sequence reads: CASTSRGGSEAFF.

The chain has TRBV2 and TRBJ2-7; the D call of TRBD1 rests on TCRdb alone, since no DNA is present to check it. The germline V gene has CDR1 SNHLY and CDR2 FYNNEI. The CDR3 covers 15 residues. The CDR3 reads CASRQGQARGYEQYF.

The chain couples TRBV29-1 to TRBJ1-1. CDR3 length equals 15 residues. The germline gives CDR1 SQVTM, CDR2 ANQGSEA. Here the CDR3 reads CSAIRGGGQNTEAFF.

V usage is TRBV6-1 and J usage is TRBJ1-5; the D call from TCRdb, TRBD1, cannot be confirmed without DNA. The V gene's germline CDR1 is MNHNS and CDR2 SASEGT. The CDR3 has 17 residues. CDR3 in amino acids: CASSALLGALSNQPQHF.

The genes are TRBV5-1 and TRBJ1-4; checking the TCRdb D call of TRBD1 is not possible without DNA. Germline V gene data show CDR1 as SGHRS and CDR2 as YFSETQ. This CDR3 spans 15 amino acids. The CDR3 region is CASRRRTGGNEKLFF.

V gene TRBV7-6 combines with J gene TRBJ2-5; TCRdb names TRBD2, which stays unverified in the absence of DNA. CDR1 is SGHVS and CDR2 is FNYEAQ in the germline V gene. This CDR3 has 12 amino acids. The CDR3 protein is CASSASAGTQYF.

The chain employs TRBV7-8 and TRBJ2-2; TCRdb proposes TRBD1, but this gene call is untestable without DNA. CDR1 and CDR2 from the germline V gene are SGHVS and FQNEAQ. The CDR3 consists of 15 residues. CDR3 sequence reads: CASKRTGVNTGELFF.

The chain uses TRBV5-1 and TRBJ1-1. There are 13 residues in the CDR3. Germline V CDR1 and CDR2: SGHRS, YFSETQ. CDR3 sequence reads: CASSLTVNTEAFF.

This CDR3 reads CSARDLSGVEQYF. This chain links TRBV20-1 with TRBJ2-7; the TRBD1 assignment by TCRdb is unverifiable without DNA. The germline gives CDR1 DFQATT, CDR2 SNEGSKA (reference sequence). The length of the CDR3 is 13 residues.

V is TRBV7-9 and J is TRBJ1-1. The CDR3 sequence is 15 residues long. In germline, CDR1 is SEHNR, CDR2 FQNEAQ (reference sequence). CDR3 region: CASSSARMGWLEAFF.